This TCR beta chain originates from a study of blood T cell repertoires in COVID-19 (dated by TCRdb to the early 2020s). Background on the whole study: Collaborator samples came from the United States, Italy and Spain and covered acute and convalescent phases of COVID-19. The dataset comprised deeply sampled blood TCRbeta repertoires from subjects exposed to, actively infected with, or recovered from COVID-19. The sample metadata nearly always contained a de-identified subject ID, COVID-19 status, age in years and sex. Where available, HLA class I and class II types were taken from metadata supplied by the sample provider and were not determined by assay-based typing. The prospective study material was composed of cDNA or gDNA derived from T cells, B-cell-depleted T cells, or PBMCs. The repertoires were released in a freely available public database meant as a resource for research on the immune response to SARS-CoV-2. Samples came from the ongoing ImmuneRACE study (first 160 participants) plus 1,254 subjects from 6 global collaborators.

What the work shows at the level of the full study, not this receptor alone: How much clinical and demographic metadata was included differed by source and by participant, and the metadata was provided uncurated.

TCRbeta CDR3 regions were amplified from genomic DNA by means of the immunoSEQ Assay, a bias-controlled multiplex PCR. Per the source publication's procedure: The number of nucleated cells in each sample was estimated by amplification of reference gene primers within the assay. To quantify the absolute abundance of each unique TCRbeta CDR3 rearrangement, sequence reads were collapsed and filtered. Productive Simpson clonality was computed per sample as the square root of Simpson's diversity index over productive rearrangements. TCRdb limited this immuneACCESS table to in-frame rearrangements with V and J called. A share of clones is missing; checked studies link under half to unresolved V genes, and the rest is unexplained. V and J calls and clone size follow that table, whereas D and trimming were derived from the DNA. This sample holds about 250,000 clones; around 81% were observed only once. Of the sample, roughly 14% falls within the top ten clones.

CDR1 and CDR2 are read off the germline V gene as SQVTM and ANQGSEA. The CDR3 measures 15 amino acids from cysteine to phenylalanine. Of all the DNA, just the CDR3 is kept, 45 bases in frame from base 1. V and J are truncated by 3 bases and 5 bases respectively, leaving an intervening sequence of 19 bases. One collaborating source in Seattle enrolled patients during active infection and followed them longitudinally through the course of disease. Collaborating institutions collected whole blood in K2EDTA tubes following their own protocols. For TCRbeta analysis, collaborators shipped samples in one of three forms: frozen whole blood, isolated PBMCs, or DNA extracted from either of those sample types. On this clone itself: Its cognate antigen has yet to be identified. No much larger clonotype is one base removed from it; base qualities were not supplied.

Specimen: peripheral blood. The receptor's source is a person aged 70 to 85 with COVID-19, enrolled during active disease. The sequence joins TRBV29-1 to TRBJ2-5; a weak D assignment points to TRBD1 (5 bases agree). The DNA is as follows: TGCAGCGTTGAGGACCGCCAGGGCCTCGGGGAGACCCAGTACTTC. The resulting protein is CSVEDRQGLGETQYF. The CDR3, completed at both ends by the reference TRBV29-1 and TRBJ2-5 genes, gives the full variable domain SAVISQKPSRDICQRGTSLTIQCQVDSQVTMMFWYRQQPGQSLTLIATANQGSEATYESGFVIDKFPISRPNLTFSTLTVSNMSPEDSSIYLCSVEDRQGLGETQYFGPGTRLLVL.